The 18 T cell receptor beta chains in this list originate from one sample, sequenced in a study of cytomegalovirus exposure and HLA in healthy donors. With 60 Vbeta and 13 Jbeta primers, the PCR was carried out. Method: immunoSEQ multiplex PCR; TCRdb's copy keeps in-frame clones and lacks some. The sample lists around 99,000 clones, 73% occurring once. The sequencing sample was made of PBMCs. Receptors were obtained from a man aged 40-49 years in good health and CMV-seronegative.

The V gene is TRBV6-1, the J gene TRBJ1-2, with 9 positions matching TRBD1. V lost 1 base, J lost 5 bases, and 5 bases stayed unmatched. Looked up from germline, CDR1 is MNHNS and CDR2 is SASEGT. The CDR3 extends over 15 amino acids. The CDR3 nucleotides read TGTGCCAGCAGTGAAGACAGGGGGCGAAGTTATGGCTACACCTTC. Residues: CASSEDRGRSYGYTF.

The chain joins TRBV7-9 to TRBJ2-2; tentatively, D is TRBD2 (7 bases). Per the germline V gene, CDR1 is SEHNR and CDR2 is FQNEAQ (reference sequence). V was cut by 3 bases and J by 3 bases, with 11 bases left in between. The CDR3 length is 15 residues. The CDR3 coding sequence is TGTGCCAGCAGCTTTGGGGGGGCGGACACCGGGGAGCTGTTTTTT. It translates to CASSFGGADTGELFF.

This sequence joins TRBV2 and TRBJ2-3; 8 bases agree with TRBD2. The CDR3 covers 15 residues. From germline, CDR1 is SNHLY and CDR2 FYNNEI. The junction had 9 bases not matched to a gene; V was cut back by 6 bases and J by 4 bases. DNA of the CDR3: TGTGCCAGCAGGGATCCAGCGGGGGTGGCAGATACGCAGTATTTT. It encodes CASRDPAGVADTQYF.

This chain connects TRBV7-6 to TRBJ1-1; D is unresolved. The CDR3 is 13 amino acids. Trimming pared 2 bases from V and 0 bases from J, leaving 4 bases between. The germline gives CDR1 SGHVS, CDR2 FNYEAQ. CDR3 protein: CASSLSMNTEAFF. The CDR3 nucleotides read TGTGCCAGCAGCTTAAGCATGAACACTGAAGCTTTCTTT.

The chain joins TRBV5-4 to TRBJ2-1; 8 nucleotides match TRBD1. Germline CDR1 SGHNT, CDR2 YYREEE (reference sequence). This CDR3 spans 15 amino acids. Trimming at V came to 4 bases and at J to 8 bases, leaving 11 bases not matched to a gene. The CDR3 here is CASSPGQGMVYEQFF. CDR3 coding DNA: TGTGCCAGCAGCCCAGGACAGGGTATGGTGTATGAGCAGTTCTTC. Full variable domain (remainder filled in from reference TRBV5-4 and TRBJ2-1): ETGVTQSPTHLIKTRGQQVTLRCSSQSGHNTVSWYQQALGQGPQFIFQYYREEENGRGNFPPRFSGLQFPNYSSELNVNALELDDSALYLCASSPGQGMVYEQFFGPGTRLTVL.

This clone was recorded a few times. The chain is built from TRBV29-1 and TRBJ2-1; D might be TRBD1 (6 bases). Trimming left V 6 bases short and J 8 bases short, with 17 bases between. Germline CDR1 is SQVTM and CDR2 is ANQGSEA. The CDR3 totals 13 residues. CDR3 amino acids: CSVGPGRGDEQFF. The CDR3 bases are TGCAGCGTGGGCCCCGGCAGGGGTGATGAGCAGTTCTTC.

The V and J genes are TRBV13 and TRBJ2-7, with D possibly matching TRBD1 (5 bases). This CDR3 has 11 amino acids. CDR1 is PRHDT, CDR2 FYEKMQ, per germline (reference sequence). The V and J ends lost 2 bases and 6 bases respectively, with 5 bases between them. CDR3 coding DNA: TGTGCCAGCAGCTTAAGGGGCGAGCAGTACTTC. Encoded protein: CASSLRGEQYF.

The rearrangement uses TRBV7-9 and TRBJ1-1; a possible D gene is TRBD1 (6 bases). Germline CDR1 and CDR2: SEHNR and FQNEAQ (reference sequence). Trimming removed 5 bases from V and 2 bases from J, with 15 bases in between. CDR3 length: 15 amino acids. In DNA form, the CDR3 reads TGTGCCAGCAGCGACCAGGGGTTGGGCAACACTGAAGCTTTCTTT. Encoded protein: CASSDQGLGNTEAFF.

The chain couples TRBV6-5 to TRBJ2-7; 11 bases align to TRBD2. CDR1 and CDR2 (germline): MNHEY, SVGAGI. CDR3 length: 14 residues. V was clipped by 5 bases and J by 1 base; unmatched bases: 1. CDR3 protein: CASSASGGSYEQYF. Here the CDR3 DNA reads TGTGCCAGCAGTGCTAGCGGGGGGTCCTACGAGCAGTACTTC.

The gene calls are TRBV15 and TRBJ2-1, with D maybe TRBD1 (6 bases). The CDR3 is 16 residues long. The V end lost 0 bases, the J end lost 8 bases, and 17 bases lay between the germline ends. Germline V gene data show CDR1 as LNHNV and CDR2 as YYDKDF (reference sequence). The CDR3 here is CATSRDVGRGSYEQFF. The CDR3, as DNA: TGTGCCACCAGCAGAGATGTGGGTAGGGGGAGCTATGAGCAGTTCTTC.

V gene TRBV2 combines with J gene TRBJ2-1; 14 bases match TRBD2. This CDR3 comprises 15 residues. The V gene's germline CDR1 is SNHLY and CDR2 FYNNEI. Germline trimming cut 6 bases from V and 6 bases from J; bases unmatched to any gene: 4. CDR3 sequence (DNA): TGTGCCAGCAGCGTGACTAGCGGGGGGGTCAATGAGCAGTTCTTC. This sequence encodes CASSVTSGGVNEQFF.

The V call is TRBV6-6, the J call TRBJ2-1, with 12 bases matching TRBD1. With 11 bases clipped from V and 6 bases from J, the junction kept 5 bases outside the gene matches. Germline lookup yields CDR1 MNHNY and CDR2 SVGAGI (reference sequence). This CDR3 has 13 amino acids. DNA of the CDR3: TGTGCCGGCGGGACAGGGGGCATCAATGAGCAGTTCTTC. It is translated as CAGGTGGINEQFF.

The chain employs TRBV6-5 and TRBJ1-6, with a possible D match to TRBD1 (6 bases). V dropped 7 bases and J dropped 7 bases, with 17 bases sitting between them. The germline V gene has CDR1 MNHEY and CDR2 SVGAGI. The CDR3 has 15 residues. The CDR3 region is CASTGGGAWNSPLHF. In nucleotides, the CDR3 is TGTGCCAGCACGGGCGGGGGGGCTTGGAATTCACCCCTCCACTTT.

The chain uses TRBV4-3 and TRBJ1-2; perhaps TRBD1 as D (5 bases). Trimming pared 0 bases from V and 8 bases from J, leaving 19 bases between. Germline V gene data show CDR1 as LGHNA and CDR2 as YSLEER. The CDR3 contains 16 residues. For the CDR3, the DNA is TGCGCCAGCAGCCAAGACCCGTGGGCCAGGGAACACGGCTACACCTTC. Translated, it gives CASSQDPWAREHGYTF.

The chain recombines TRBV27 with TRBJ2-5; 8 bases fit TRBD1. Germline V gene lookup returns CDR1 MNHEY and CDR2 SMNVEV (reference sequence). The CDR3 runs to 16 residues. Trimming cost V 5 bases and J 0 bases; bases outside gene matches: 8. The CDR3 nucleotides read TGTGCCAGCAGTGAAGGACAGGGATACTACCAAGAGACCCAGTACTTC. Translated, it gives CASSEGQGYYQETQYF.

The V call is TRBV9, the J call TRBJ2-7; 8 bases are a match to TRBD1. Per the germline V gene, CDR1 is SGDLS and CDR2 is YYNGEE. CDR3 length: 14 residues. V was clipped by 4 bases and J by 2 bases; unmatched bases: 5. CDR3 sequence reads: CASSPGQGAYEQYF. The CDR3 region has the DNA TGTGCCAGCAGCCCCGGACAGGGTGCCTACGAGCAGTACTTC.

The V gene is TRBV27, the J gene TRBJ2-7; D remains ambiguous. The germline CDR1 and CDR2 sequences are MNHEY and SMNVEV (reference sequence). This CDR3 is built from 13 residues. Deletions cut 5 bases from V and 7 bases from J, with 15 bases between. The CDR3 region is CASSLDLRGEQYF. The CDR3 bases are TGTGCCAGCAGTCTAGATCTACGTGGGGAGCAGTACTTC.

The chain joins TRBV27 to TRBJ1-4; 10 nucleotides line up with TRBD1. This CDR3 is built from 21 residues. V was clipped by 2 bases and J by 0 bases; unmatched bases: 15. CDR1 MNHEY and CDR2 SMNVEV come from the germline V gene (reference sequence). CDR3 protein: CASSLGPWTGGSRATNEKLFF. CDR3 sequence (DNA): TGTGCCAGCAGTTTAGGTCCCTGGACAGGGGGATCTAGGGCAACTAATGAAAAACTGTTTTTT.